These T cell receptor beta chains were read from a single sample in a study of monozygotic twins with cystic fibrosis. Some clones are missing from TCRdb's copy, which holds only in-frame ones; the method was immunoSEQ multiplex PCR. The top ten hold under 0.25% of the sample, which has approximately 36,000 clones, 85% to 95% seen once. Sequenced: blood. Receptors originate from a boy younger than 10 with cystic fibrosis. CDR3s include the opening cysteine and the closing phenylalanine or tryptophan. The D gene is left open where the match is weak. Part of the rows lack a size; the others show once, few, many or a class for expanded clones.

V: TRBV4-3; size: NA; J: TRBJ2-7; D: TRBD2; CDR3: CASSQGTSGGSYEQYF; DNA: TGCGCCAGCAGCCAAGGGACTAGCGGGGGGTCGTACGAGCAGTACTTC
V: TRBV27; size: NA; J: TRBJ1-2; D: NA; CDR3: CASSLYGGRVEGYTF; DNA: TGTGCCAGCAGTTTATATGGGGGGCGGGTAGAAGGCTACACCTTC
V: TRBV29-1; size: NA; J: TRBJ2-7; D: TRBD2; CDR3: CSVSGNEQYF; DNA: TGCAGCGTTAGCGGGAACGAGCAGTACTTC
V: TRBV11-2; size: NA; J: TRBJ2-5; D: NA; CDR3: CASSLRESQETQYF; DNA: TGTGCCAGCAGCCTACGGGAAAGCCAAGAGACCCAGTACTTC
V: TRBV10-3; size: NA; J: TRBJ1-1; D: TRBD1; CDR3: CAISGTGGSTEAFF; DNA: TGTGCCATCAGTGGGACAGGGGGGAGCACTGAAGCTTTCTTT
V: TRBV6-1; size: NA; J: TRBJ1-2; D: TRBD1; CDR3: CAIEDRGVYGYTF; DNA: TGTGCCATTGAGGACAGGGGAGTCTATGGCTACACCTTC
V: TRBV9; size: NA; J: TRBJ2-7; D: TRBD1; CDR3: CASSGRDSSYEQYF; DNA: TGTGCCAGCAGCGGAAGGGACAGCTCCTACGAGCAGTACTTC
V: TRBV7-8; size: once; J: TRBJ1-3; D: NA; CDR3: CASSLTDLRNTIYF; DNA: TGTGCCAGCAGCCTGACGGATTTGAGAAACACCATATATTTT
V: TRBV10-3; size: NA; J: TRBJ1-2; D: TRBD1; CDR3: CAISELLTGDYGYTF; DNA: TGTGCCATCAGTGAGTTATTGACAGGGGATTATGGCTACACCTTC
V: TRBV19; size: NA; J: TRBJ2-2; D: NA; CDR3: CASSIWTFNGDTGELFF; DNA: TGTGCCAGTAGTATTTGGACTTTCAACGGGGACACCGGGGAGCTGTTTTTT
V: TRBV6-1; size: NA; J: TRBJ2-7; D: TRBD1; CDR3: CASSLGQERFYEQYF; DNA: TGTGCCAGCAGTCTCGGACAGGAGCGATTCTACGAGCAGTACTTC
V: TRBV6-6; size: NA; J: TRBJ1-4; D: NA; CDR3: CASSYRGGDEKLFF; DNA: TGTGCCAGCAGTTACAGGGGGGGTGATGAAAAACTGTTTTTT
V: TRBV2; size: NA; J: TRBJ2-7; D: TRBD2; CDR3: CASTNRGTIYEQYF; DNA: TGTGCCAGCACAAACCGGGGGACTATCTACGAGCAGTACTTC
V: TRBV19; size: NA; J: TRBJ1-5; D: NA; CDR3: CASSRFAASNQPQHF; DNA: TGTGCCAGTAGTCGATTCGCGGCTAGCAATCAGCCCCAGCATTTT
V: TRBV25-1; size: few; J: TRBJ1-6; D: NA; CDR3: CAVGVASYNSPLHF; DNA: TGTGCCGTGGGGGTTGCCTCCTATAATTCACCCCTCCACTTT
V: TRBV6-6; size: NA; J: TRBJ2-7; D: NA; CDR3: CASTPTDNAYEQYF; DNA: TGTGCCAGCACCCCTACGGACAATGCCTACGAGCAGTACTTC
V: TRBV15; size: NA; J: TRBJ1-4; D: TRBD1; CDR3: CATSFAGTGKEKLFF; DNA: TGTGCCACCAGCTTTGCCGGGACAGGGAAAGAAAAACTGTTTTTT
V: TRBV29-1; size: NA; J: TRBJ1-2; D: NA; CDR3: CSVEDRWGGYGYTF; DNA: TGCAGCGTTGAAGATAGATGGGGAGGATATGGCTACACCTTC
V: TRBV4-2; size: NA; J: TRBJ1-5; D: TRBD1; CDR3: CASSNEQGASNQPQHF; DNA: TGTGCCAGCAGCAACGAACAGGGGGCGAGCAATCAGCCCCAGCATTTT
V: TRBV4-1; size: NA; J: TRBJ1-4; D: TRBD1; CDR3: CASSQGGTAATNEKLFF; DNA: TGCGCCAGCAGCCAGGGCGGGACAGCCGCAACTAATGAAAAACTGTTTTTT
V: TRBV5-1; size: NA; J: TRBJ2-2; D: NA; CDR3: CASSLPTGELFF; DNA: TGCGCCAGCAGCTTGCCAACCGGGGAGCTGTTTTTT
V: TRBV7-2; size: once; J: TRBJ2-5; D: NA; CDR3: CASSPQAGAETQYF; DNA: TGTGCCAGCAGCCCCCAGGCGGGGGCGGAGACCCAGTACTTC
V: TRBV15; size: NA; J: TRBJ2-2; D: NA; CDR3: CATSRVHTGELFF; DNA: TGTGCCACCAGCAGAGTACACACCGGGGAGCTGTTTTTT
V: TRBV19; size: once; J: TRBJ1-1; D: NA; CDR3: CASSSTEVGKHTEAFF; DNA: TGTGCCAGTAGTTCTACAGAGGTGGGGAAGCACACTGAAGCTTTCTTT
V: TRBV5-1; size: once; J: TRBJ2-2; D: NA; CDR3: CASSIGTPNTGELFF; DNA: TGCGCCAGCAGCATCGGGACACCCAACACCGGGGAGCTGTTTTTT
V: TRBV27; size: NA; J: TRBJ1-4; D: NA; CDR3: CASSLADNEKLFF; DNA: TGTGCCAGCAGTTTGGCGGATAATGAAAAACTGTTTTTT
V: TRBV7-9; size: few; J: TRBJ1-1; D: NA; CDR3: CASSLDRENTEAFF; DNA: TGTGCCAGCAGCTTGGACAGAGAGAACACTGAAGCTTTCTTT
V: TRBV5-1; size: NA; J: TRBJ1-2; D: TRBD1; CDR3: CASSQGQGNGYTF; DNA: TGCGCCAGCAGCCAGGGACAGGGGAATGGCTACACCTTC
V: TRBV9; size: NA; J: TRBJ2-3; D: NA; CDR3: CASSVGASTQYF; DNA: TGTGCCAGCAGCGTAGGGGCTAGTACGCAGTATTTT
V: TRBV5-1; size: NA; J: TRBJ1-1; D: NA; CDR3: CASSRTRQRNTEAFF; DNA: TGCGCCAGCAGCCGAACACGACAGCGGAACACTGAAGCTTTCTTT
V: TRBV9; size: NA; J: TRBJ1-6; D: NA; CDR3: CASSVVGPPLHF; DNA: TGTGCCAGCAGCGTTGTTGGCCCACCCCTCCACTTT
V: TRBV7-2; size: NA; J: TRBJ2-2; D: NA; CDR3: CASSLGGQNTGELFF; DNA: TGTGCCAGCAGCCTAGGGGGGCAAAACACCGGGGAGCTGTTTTTT
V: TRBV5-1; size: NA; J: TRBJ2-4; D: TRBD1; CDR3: CASSLEGQGIDIQYF; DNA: TGCGCCAGCAGCTTGGAGGGACAGGGTATAGACATTCAGTACTTC
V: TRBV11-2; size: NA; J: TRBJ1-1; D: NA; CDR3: CASSSTGYVNTEAFF; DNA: TGTGCCAGCAGCTCCACAGGGTATGTGAACACTGAAGCTTTCTTT
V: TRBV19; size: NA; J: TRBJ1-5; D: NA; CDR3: CASTVLAGSGNQPQHF; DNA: TGTGCCAGTACCGTATTAGCGGGGTCCGGCAATCAGCCCCAGCATTTT
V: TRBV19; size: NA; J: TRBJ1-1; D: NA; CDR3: CASSPTGSHPEAFF; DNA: TGTGCCAGTAGTCCCACGGGGTCGCACCCTGAAGCTTTCTTT
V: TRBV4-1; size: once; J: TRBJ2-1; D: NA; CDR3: CASSQDRLYNEQFF; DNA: TGCGCCAGCAGCCAAGATCGCTTGTACAATGAGCAGTTCTTC
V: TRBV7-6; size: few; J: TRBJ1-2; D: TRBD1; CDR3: CASSLVPGGDYGYTF; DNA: TGTGCCAGCAGCTTAGTTCCAGGGGGCGACTATGGCTACACCTTC
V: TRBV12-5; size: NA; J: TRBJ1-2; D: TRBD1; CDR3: CATPLTGPANYGYTF; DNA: TGTGCTACCCCGCTGACAGGGCCAGCTAACTATGGCTACACCTTC
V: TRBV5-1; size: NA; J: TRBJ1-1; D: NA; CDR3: CASSLFGQMNTEAFF; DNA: TGCGCCAGCAGTTTATTCGGACAAATGAACACTGAAGCTTTCTTT
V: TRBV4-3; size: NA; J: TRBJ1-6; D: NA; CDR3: CASSRDYDSYNSPLHF; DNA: TGCGCCAGCAGCCGGGACTACGACTCCTATAATTCACCCCTCCACTTT